One and the same sample provided the 3 T cell receptor beta chains below, sequenced in a study of radiation and T cells in renal cell carcinoma. Treatment noted: 15 Gy SBRT to primary tumor, nephrectomy 4 weeks later. The data were produced by immunoSEQ multiplex PCR, yet TCRdb's version contains in-frame clones alone and is incomplete. Here the sample spans some 14,000 clones, 64% being singletons. The specimen comprised tumor tissue, sampled from a patient whose treatment included radiotherapy and nephrectomy. The receptors originated from a woman between 65 and 79 years old with renal cell carcinoma.

V is TRBV4-3 and J is TRBJ1-2; 8 bases agree with TRBD1. This CDR3 has 15 amino acids. The germline V gene encodes CDR1 LGHNA and CDR2 YSLEER. After removal of 1 base from V and 2 bases from J, the junction contained 3 bases not matched to a gene. The CDR3 region has the DNA TGCGCCAGCAGCCAAGGCAGGACAGGGAACTATGGCTACACCTTC. Protein: CASSQGRTGNYGYTF.

The genes are TRBV5-1 and TRBJ2-7, with TRBD1 matching 8 bases. V dropped 1 base and J dropped 5; count of bases not matched to a gene: 5. Per the germline V gene, CDR1 is SGHRS and CDR2 is YFSETQ. The CDR3 length is 14 residues. The CDR3 DNA is TGCGCCAGCAGCTTGTTCGCAGGGGGCGACGAGCAGTACTTC. Its protein product is CASSLFAGGDEQYF.

The V gene is TRBV2, the J gene TRBJ1-1; 7 nucleotides align to TRBD1. The CDR3 has 14 amino acids. The germline V gene has CDR1 SNHLY and CDR2 FYNNEI. J gave up 5 bases and V 0 bases, and 3 bases lay outside the gene matches. The chain's CDR3 is CASSEARGRTEAFF. The CDR3 DNA sequence: TGTGCCAGCAGTGAAGCAAGGGGGCGAACTGAAGCTTTCTTT.